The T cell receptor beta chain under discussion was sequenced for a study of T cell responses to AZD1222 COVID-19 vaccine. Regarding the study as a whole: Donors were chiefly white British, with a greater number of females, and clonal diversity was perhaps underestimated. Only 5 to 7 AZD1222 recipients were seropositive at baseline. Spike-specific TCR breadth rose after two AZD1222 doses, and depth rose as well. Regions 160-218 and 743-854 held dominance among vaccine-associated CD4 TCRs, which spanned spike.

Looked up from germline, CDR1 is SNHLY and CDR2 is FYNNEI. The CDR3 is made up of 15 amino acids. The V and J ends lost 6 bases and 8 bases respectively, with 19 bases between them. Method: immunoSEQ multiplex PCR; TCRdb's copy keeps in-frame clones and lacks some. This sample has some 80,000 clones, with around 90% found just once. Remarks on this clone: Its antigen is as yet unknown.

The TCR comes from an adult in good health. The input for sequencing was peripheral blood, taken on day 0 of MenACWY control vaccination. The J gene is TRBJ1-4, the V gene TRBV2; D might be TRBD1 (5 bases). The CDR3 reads CASRGVAGVTEKLFF. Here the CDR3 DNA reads TGTGCCAGCAGGGGTGTAGCGGGGGTAACGGAAAAACTGTTTTTT.